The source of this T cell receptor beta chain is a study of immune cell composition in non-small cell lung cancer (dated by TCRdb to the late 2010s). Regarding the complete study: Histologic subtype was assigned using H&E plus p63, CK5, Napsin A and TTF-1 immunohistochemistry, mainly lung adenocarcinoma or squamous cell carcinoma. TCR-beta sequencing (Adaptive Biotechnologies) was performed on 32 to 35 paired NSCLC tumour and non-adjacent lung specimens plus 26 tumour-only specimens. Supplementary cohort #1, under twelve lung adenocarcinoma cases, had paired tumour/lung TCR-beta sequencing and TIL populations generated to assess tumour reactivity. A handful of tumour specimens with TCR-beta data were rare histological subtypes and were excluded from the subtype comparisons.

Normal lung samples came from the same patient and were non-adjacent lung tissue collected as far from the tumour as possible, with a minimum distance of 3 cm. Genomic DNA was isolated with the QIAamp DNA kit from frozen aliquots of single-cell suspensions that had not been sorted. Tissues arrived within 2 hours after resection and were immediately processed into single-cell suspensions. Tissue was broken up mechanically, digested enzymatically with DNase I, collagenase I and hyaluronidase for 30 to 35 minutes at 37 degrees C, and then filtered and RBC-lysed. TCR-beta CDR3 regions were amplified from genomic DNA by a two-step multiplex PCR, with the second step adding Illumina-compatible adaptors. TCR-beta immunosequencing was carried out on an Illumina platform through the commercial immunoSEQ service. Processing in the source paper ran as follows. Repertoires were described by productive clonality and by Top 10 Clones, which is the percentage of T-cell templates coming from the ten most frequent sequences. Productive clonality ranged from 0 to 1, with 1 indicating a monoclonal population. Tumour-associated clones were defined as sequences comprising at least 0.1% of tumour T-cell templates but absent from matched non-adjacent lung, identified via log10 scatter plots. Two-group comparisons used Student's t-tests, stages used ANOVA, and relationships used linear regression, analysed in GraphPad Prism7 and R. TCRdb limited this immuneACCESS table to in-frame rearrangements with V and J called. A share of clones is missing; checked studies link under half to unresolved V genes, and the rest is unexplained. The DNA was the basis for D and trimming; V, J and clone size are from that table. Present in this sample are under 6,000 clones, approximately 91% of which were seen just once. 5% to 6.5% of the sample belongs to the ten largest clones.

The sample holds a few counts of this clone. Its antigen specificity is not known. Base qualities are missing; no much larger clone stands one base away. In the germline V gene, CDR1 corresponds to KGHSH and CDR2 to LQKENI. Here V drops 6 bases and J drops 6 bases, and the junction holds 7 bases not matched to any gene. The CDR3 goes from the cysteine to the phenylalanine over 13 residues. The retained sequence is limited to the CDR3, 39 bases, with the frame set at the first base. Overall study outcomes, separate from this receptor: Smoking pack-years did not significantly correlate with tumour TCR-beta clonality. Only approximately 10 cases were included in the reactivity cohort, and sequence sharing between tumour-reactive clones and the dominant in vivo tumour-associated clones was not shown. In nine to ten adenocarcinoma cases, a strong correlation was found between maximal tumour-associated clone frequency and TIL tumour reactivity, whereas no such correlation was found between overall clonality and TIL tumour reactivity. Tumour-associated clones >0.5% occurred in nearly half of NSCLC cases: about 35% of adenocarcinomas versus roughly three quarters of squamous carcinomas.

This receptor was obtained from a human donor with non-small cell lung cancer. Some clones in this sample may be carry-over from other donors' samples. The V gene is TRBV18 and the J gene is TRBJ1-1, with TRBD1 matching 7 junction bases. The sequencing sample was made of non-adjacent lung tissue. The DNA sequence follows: TGTGCCAGCTCGACAGGGTGGGACGCTGAAGCTTTCTTT. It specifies CASSTGWDAEAFF.